The rows below give T cell receptor beta chains drawn from one sample of a study of T cells after yellow fever vaccination. TCRdb re-analysed the 5' RACE reads in MiXCR, keeping a single row per CDR3 protein. The profile covers about 350,000 distinct CDR3 sequences, with roughly 10% appearing a single time and around 18% taken by the ten largest. The material was PBMCs, obtained on the day of the first yellow fever vaccination. These receptors were taken from a young man who received the YFV17D yellow fever vaccine. Each CDR3 is given with its conserved first and last residue. Each record gives: D gene, V gene, clone size, J gene, CDR3 DNA, CDR3 protein. D genes are given only for firm matches. The size of a clone is reported for some rows only, either as once, few or many, or as a class for expanded clones.

>NA|TRBV7-9|many|TRBJ1-1
TGTGCCAGCAGCTTAGGACAGGCTAACACTGAAGCTTTCTTT
CASSLGQANTEAFF
>TRBD1|TRBV3-1|NA|TRBJ2-7
TGTGCCAGCAGCCAAGGGACAGGGGGCCACCGCGGTCTATACGAGCAGTACTTC
CASSQGTGGHRGLYEQYF
>NA|TRBV23-1|few|TRBJ2-5
TGCGCCAGCAGTCAACAGCTGGGCCAAGCAGAGACCCAGTACTTC
CASSQQLGQAETQYF
>NA|TRBV4-1|NA|TRBJ1-1
TGCGCCAGCAGCCAGAGACGAGGGGGCACTGAAGCTTTCTTT
CASSQRRGGTEAFF
>NA|TRBV12-3/TRBV12-4|NA|TRBJ2-5
TGTGCCAGCAGTTCGAATACCGGGCAAGAGACCCAGTACTTC
CASSSNTGQETQYF
>TRBD1|TRBV6-5|NA|TRBJ2-3
TGTGCCAGCAGTTACGTTTGGGACAGGGTGGAAGATACGCAGTATTTT
CASSYVWDRVEDTQYF
>TRBD1|TRBV20-1|NA|TRBJ1-1
TGCAGTGCTCTATATAGCCAGGGGGACACTGAAGCTTTCTTT
CSALYSQGDTEAFF
>TRBD1|TRBV5-1|NA|TRBJ2-7
TGCGCCAGCAGCTTGGTACAGGGGGCTCATCGCGAGCAGTACTTC
CASSLVQGAHREQYF
>TRBD2|TRBV20-1|few|TRBJ2-5
TGCAGTGCTAGACGGCGGGGGGGAGAGACCCAGTACTTC
CSARRRGGETQYF
>NA|TRBV7-8|few|TRBJ2-7
TGTGCCAGCAGTCTTCCCTCCCCCGGACCCTCCTACGAGCAGTACTTC
CASSLPSPGPSYEQYF
>NA|TRBV2|NA|TRBJ1-1
TGTGCCAGCGCAAAACAGGGCATGAACACTGAAGCTTTCTTT
CASAKQGMNTEAFF
>TRBD2|TRBV18|few|TRBJ2-7
TGTGCCAGCTCACCCGGGACTACCAGGAACGAGCAGTACTTC
CASSPGTTRNEQYF
>NA|TRBV30|once|TRBJ1-3
TGTGCCTGGAGTACCCGAGGGGCCCCAAGCTCTGGAAACACCATATATTTT
CAWSTRGAPSSGNTIYF
>NA|TRBV20-1|many|TRBJ2-3
TGCAGTGCTAGAGTAGGTGGCGGTTCTAGCACAGATACGCAGTATTTT
CSARVGGGSSTDTQYF
>NA|TRBV27|few|TRBJ1-1
TGTGCCAGCAGCCCCGCGAGTGGGTTTAGCACTGAAGCTTTCTTT
CASSPASGFSTEAFF
>NA|TRBV7-6|NA|TRBJ2-7
TGTGCCAGCAGCCCCGCCGACGAGGGTGAGCAGTACTTC
CASSPADEGEQYF
>TRBD1|TRBV4-3|many|TRBJ2-2
TGCGCCAGCAGCCAAGATCCAGGGGGCTCCGGGGAGCTGTTTTTT
CASSQDPGGSGELFF
>NA|TRBV6-1|NA|TRBJ1-1
TGTGCCAGCAGTGAAGCCCGGGGAAGGACTGAAGCTTTCTTT
CASSEARGRTEAFF
>NA|TRBV10-3|once|TRBJ1-3
TGTGCCATCAGACCCCAGGCTGCATATTCTGGAAACACCATATATTTT
CAIRPQAAYSGNTIYF
>NA|TRBV20-1|many|TRBJ2-7
TGCAGTGCTAGAGGTACAGGGAGGCCGCCGATCTACGAGCAGTACTTC
CSARGTGRPPIYEQYF
>NA|TRBV12-3/TRBV12-4|few|TRBJ1-2
TGTGCCAGCAGTGGGGTCGGCGACTATGGCTACACCTTC
CASSGVGDYGYTF
>NA|TRBV20-1|NA|TRBJ1-1
TGCAGTGCTAGAGTCGGCTTGAACACTGAAGCTTTCTTT
CSARVGLNTEAFF
>NA|TRBV9|few|TRBJ2-2
TGTGCCAGCAGCCCTGGCTTGGAACCCGGGAGGGAGCTGTTTTTT
CASSPGLEPGRELFF
>TRBD2|TRBV7-3|few|TRBJ2-7
TGTGCCAGCAGCTTAATGTATTACGGCGGGGGCTCCTACGAGCAGTACTTC
CASSLMYYGGGSYEQYF
>TRBD2|TRBV7-2|many|TRBJ2-5
TGTGCCAGCAGCTTAGGGACTAGCGGGCTCCAAGAGACCCAGTACTTC
CASSLGTSGLQETQYF
>NA|TRBV9|few|TRBJ2-3
TGTGCCAGCAGCACCCCTAGGTTCCTCCCCCCCACAGATACGCAGTATTTT
CASSTPRFLPPTDTQYF
>NA|TRBV6-2/TRBV6-3|NA|TRBJ2-3
TGTGCCAGCAGCGAAGCCCGCAGAACGACCTCAGATACGCAGTATTTT
CASSEARRTTSDTQYF
>TRBD1|TRBV6-1|few|TRBJ1-1
TGTGCCAGCAGCAGGGGGTCAGGGGGCGGCGTAAGTGCTTTCTTT
CASSRGSGGGVSAFF
>TRBD1|TRBV5-1|NA|TRBJ1-1
TGCGCCAGCATTTCCGGACAGGATGAAACTGAAGCTTTCTTT
CASISGQDETEAFF
>NA|TRBV20-1|few|TRBJ1-3
TGCAGTGCTCGCGCATTAGAGGCTGGAAACACCATATATTTT
CSARALEAGNTIYF
>TRBD2|TRBV3-1|NA|TRBJ2-1
TGTGCCTGCTGCACGATCTTAGCGGGGGGGCCGGGGAATGAGCAGTTCTTC
CACCTILAGGPGNEQFF
>NA|TRBV29-1|NA|TRBJ2-1
TGCAGCGTTGAAGATAGCCAGGGGACCCACAATGAGCAGTTCTTC
CSVEDSQGTHNEQFF
>NA|TRBV3-1|few|TRBJ1-6
TGTGCCAGCAGCCAAGACAGGGAGTATTCACCCCTCCACTTT
CASSQDREYSPLHF
>NA|TRBV7-6|NA|TRBJ1-2
TGTGCCAGCAGCCCCACCTCGTTGGGCTACACCTTC
CASSPTSLGYTF
>NA|TRBV20-1|NA|TRBJ1-1
TGCAGTGCTAGAGATACGACGGTGAACACTGAAGCTTTCTTT
CSARDTTVNTEAFF
>NA|TRBV7-3|NA|TRBJ1-6
TGTGCCAGCAGCTTAAGCGGGCAGGGTAGTTCACCCCTCCACTTT
CASSLSGQGSSPLHF
>NA|TRBV7-2|NA|TRBJ2-7
TGTGCCAGCAGCTTCCTACCGACAGATCCCCCCTACGAGCAGTACTTC
CASSFLPTDPPYEQYF
>NA|TRBV18|NA|TRBJ1-1
TGTGCCAGCTCACCACCGGCAGGGATGAACACTGAAGCTTTCTTT
CASSPPAGMNTEAFF
>NA|TRBV6-1|NA|TRBJ2-1
TGTGCCAGCAGTACGACAGGAATGGGGGCTGGGGAGCAGTTCTTC
CASSTTGMGAGEQFF
>NA|TRBV10-2|NA|TRBJ1-2
TGCGCCAGCAGTGAGGGGGGGCCCTATGGCTACACCTTC
CASSEGGPYGYTF
>NA|TRBV20-1|NA|TRBJ2-7
TGCAGTACAACCGGGGGCGCCGGCTCCTACGAGCAGTACTTC
CSTTGGAGSYEQYF
>NA|TRBV4-1|few|TRBJ1-6
TGCGCCAGCAGCCAGGAGTGGGGGGCGGTCAATTCACCCCTCCACTTT
CASSQEWGAVNSPLHF
>NA|TRBV6-1|NA|TRBJ1-1
TGTGCCAGCAGAACATACTCCCGGGATAACACTGAAGCTTTCTTT
CASRTYSRDNTEAFF
>NA|TRBV12-3/TRBV12-4|many|TRBJ1-2
TGTGCCAGCAGTTTTGGGGATGGCTACACCTTC
CASSFGDGYTF
>NA|TRBV20-1|many|TRBJ2-5
TGCAGTGCTAGAGATAGGAGGCAGGGCGAGACCCAGTACTTC
CSARDRRQGETQYF
>NA|TRBV7-2|NA|TRBJ2-1
TGTGCCAGCAGCTTAGCCGTCACTAACAATGAGCAGTTCTTC
CASSLAVTNNEQFF
>NA|TRBV29-1|NA|TRBJ2-3
TGCAGCGTTGTACTACGTGGGGAGGCAGATACGCAGTATTTT
CSVVLRGEADTQYF
>TRBD1|TRBV29-1|few|TRBJ1-2
TGCAGCGCTCTGGACAGGAAATATGGCTACACCTTC
CSALDRKYGYTF
>NA|TRBV5-4|few|TRBJ1-1
TGTGCCAGCAGCAAACCGGACAGCGGCACTGAAGCTTTCTTT
CASSKPDSGTEAFF
>NA|TRBV6-6|NA|TRBJ1-5
TGTGCCAGCAGTTACGTGGATCAGCCCCAGCATTTT
CASSYVDQPQHF